The 8 T cell receptor beta chains below were found in one sample sequenced in a study of T cell responses to AZD1222 COVID-19 vaccine. The protocol was immunoSEQ multiplex PCR, while the TCRdb copy is restricted to in-frame clones and leaves out a portion. The sample has around 130,000 clones, around 83% seen once. The sample in question was peripheral blood, obtained 28 days after the second AZD1222 dose. The receptors stem from an adult who received the AZD1222 COVID-19 vaccine.

Concerning this clone: Distinct nucleotide sequences in the sample also encode this CDR3. This rearrangement joins TRBV7-2 to TRBJ2-2; TRBD1 is a possible D gene (5 bases). This CDR3 contains 13 residues. Germline CDR1 reads SGHTA; CDR2 reads FQGNSA. V shed 4 bases and J shed 6 bases, with 9 bases lying between them. CDR3 loop: CASSSQGSGELFF. The DNA for the CDR3 is TGTGCCAGCAGCTCGCAGGGTTCCGGGGAGCTGTTTTTT.

This rearrangement joins TRBV19 to TRBJ2-3; D not resolved. The ends were cut back, 7 bases at V and 4 bases at J, with 15 bases in the middle. The CDR3 has 14 residues. Germline CDR1 LNHDA, CDR2 SQIVND (reference sequence). The CDR3 DNA reads as TGTGCCAGTACCAATCAAAGGAGAGCAGATACGCAGTATTTT. The encoded protein is CASTNQRRADTQYF.

The chain is built from TRBV2 and TRBJ2-7; D is unclear. V was trimmed by 2 bases and J by 4 bases, leaving 6 bases between them. The V gene's germline CDR1 is SNHLY and CDR2 FYNNEI. The CDR3 is made up of 12 amino acids. The CDR3 DNA reads as TGTGCCAGCAGTGAAAACGGGTACGAGCAGTACTTC. Translation gives CASSENGYEQYF.

V is TRBV4-3 and J is TRBJ2-7; D may be TRBD1 (6 bases). The ends were cut back, 1 base at V and 0 bases at J, with 10 bases in the middle. Germline CDR1 LGHNA, CDR2 YSLEER. The CDR3 has 15 residues. The CDR3 loop reads CASSQVRGISYEQYF. The CDR3 nucleotides are TGCGCCAGCAGCCAAGTCAGGGGCATCTCCTACGAGCAGTACTTC.

This chain connects TRBV19 to TRBJ1-5, with 8 bases aligning to TRBD1. V dropped 4 bases and J dropped 0; count of bases not matched to a gene: 5. In germline, CDR1 is LNHDA, CDR2 SQIVND (reference sequence). CDR3 size: 16 residues. CDR3 in DNA: TGTGCCAGTAGTAGAGGGACAGGTTATAGCAATCAGCCCCAGCATTTT. This translates into CASSRGTGYSNQPQHF.

The chain combines TRBV28 with TRBJ1-2; 12 bases line up with TRBD1. The CDR3 runs to 15 residues. Germline CDR1 is MDHEN and CDR2 is SYDVKM. V dropped 5 bases and J dropped 8; count of bases not matched to a gene: 9. CDR3 loop: CASSPSGQGAEGYTF. CDR3 coding DNA: TGTGCCAGCAGTCCTTCGGGACAGGGGGCGGAAGGCTACACCTTC.

The chain uses TRBV29-1 and TRBJ1-1; D is unclear. There are 15 residues in the CDR3. Germline V CDR1 and CDR2: SQVTM, ANQGSEA. Trimming removed 0 bases from V and 1 base from J, with 12 bases in between. The DNA of the CDR3 is TGCAGCGTTGAAGATCCAGGCCTACCGAACACTGAAGCTTTCTTT. It specifies CSVEDPGLPNTEAFF.

The chain carries TRBV19 and TRBJ1-5, with D perhaps matching TRBD1 (6 bases). V lost 7 bases and J 0 bases, leaving 16 bases between the germline ends. The length of the CDR3 is 16 residues. The germline V gene has CDR1 LNHDA and CDR2 SQIVND (reference sequence). This CDR3 reads CASTRGQPNSNQPQHF. CDR3 DNA sequence: TGTGCCAGTACTCGCGGACAGCCGAATAGCAATCAGCCCCAGCATTTT.